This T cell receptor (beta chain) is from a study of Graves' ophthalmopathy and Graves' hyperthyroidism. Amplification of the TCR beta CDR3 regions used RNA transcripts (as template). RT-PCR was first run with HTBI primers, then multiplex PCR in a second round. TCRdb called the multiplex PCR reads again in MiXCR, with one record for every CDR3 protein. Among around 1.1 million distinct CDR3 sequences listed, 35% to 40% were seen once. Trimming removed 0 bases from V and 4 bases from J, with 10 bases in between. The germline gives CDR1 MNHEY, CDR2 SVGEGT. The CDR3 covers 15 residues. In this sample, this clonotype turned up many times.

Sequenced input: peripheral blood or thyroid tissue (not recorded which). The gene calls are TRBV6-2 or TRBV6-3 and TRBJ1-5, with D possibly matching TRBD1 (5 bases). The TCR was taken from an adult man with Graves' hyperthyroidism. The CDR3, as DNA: TGTGCCAGCAGTTACTCGCCAGGGTGGAATCAGCCCCAGCATTTT. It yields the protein CASSYSPGWNQPQHF.